These 32 T cell receptor beta chains were all obtained from the same sample, sequenced in a study of vaccination and CD4 T cells after COVID-19. Treatment: approximately 9-day PBMC culture with coronavirus spike peptide pools or control peptides (ViraFEST assay). Sequence data for DNA of cultured CD4+ T cells were generated by the Oncomine TCR Beta short-read assay. TCRdb ran MiXCR on the PCR reads and lists one entry per CDR3 protein. The sample carries 7,500 to 10,000 distinct CDR3 sequences, around 68% recorded once. These TCRs' antigens remain unknown. The sample comprised CD4+ T cells from blood, cultured in vitro. The receptors originated from a human donor who had recovered from COVID-19.

The chain recombines TRBV7-9 with TRBJ1-1; D is perhaps TRBD1 (5 bases). The CDR3 covers 14 residues. Trimming pared 5 bases from V and 4 bases from J, leaving 14 bases between. From germline, CDR1 is SEHNR and CDR2 FQNEAQ (reference sequence). CDR3 DNA: TGTGCCAGCAGCCCCTCAAGGGGTGGCACTGAAGCTTTCTTT. It is translated as CASSPSRGGTEAFF.

This chain links TRBV27 with TRBJ2-3, with D maybe TRBD2 (5 bases). Germline values: CDR1 MNHEY, CDR2 SMNVEV (reference sequence). The CDR3 has 15 residues. The V and J ends lost 3 bases and 4 bases respectively, with 14 bases between them. In DNA form, the CDR3 reads TGTGCCAGCAGTTTGAGGGCCTACCCTCCAGATACGCAGTATTTT. It is translated as CASSLRAYPPDTQYF.

This sequence joins TRBV20-1 and TRBJ2-7, with 8 bases aligning to TRBD2. Germline trimming cut 4 bases from V and 3 bases from J; bases unmatched to any gene: 2. The CDR3 sequence is 12 residues long. Per germline, CDR1 DFQATT and CDR2 SNEGSKA (reference sequence). The CDR3 sequence: CSAIGRVYEQYF. In DNA, the CDR3 is TGCAGTGCTATCGGGAGGGTCTACGAGCAGTACTTC.

This clonotype was counted between two and nine times. V usage is TRBV24-1 and J usage is TRBJ2-1; 10 positions match TRBD1. J was trimmed by 3 bases and V by 3 bases; bases with no gene match: 10. This CDR3 comprises 18 residues. Germline V CDR1 and CDR2: KGHDR, SFDVKD. The CDR3: CATSDPRVGDRGYNEQFF. CDR3 nucleotide sequence: TGTGCCACCAGTGATCCCCGTGTCGGGGACAGGGGCTACAATGAGCAGTTCTTC.

The gene calls are TRBV21-1 and TRBJ2-3; the DNA was not compared with TRBD1, the D call given in the table. TRBV21-1 is listed as a pseudogene. This CDR3 comprises 19 residues. CDR3 sequence reads: CASSNYRPMPPCRADTQYF. The CDR3 region has the DNA TGTGCCAGCAGCAACTACCGTCCAATGCCCCCCTGTCGGGCAGATACGCAGTATTTT.

This clonotype was counted once. The chain recombines TRBV2 with TRBJ1-2; perhaps TRBD1 as D (5 bases). This CDR3 is 14 amino acids long. In germline, CDR1 is SNHLY, CDR2 FYNNEI. Trimming pared 1 base from V and 4 bases from J, leaving 10 bases between. DNA for the CDR3: TGTGCCAGCAGTGAAGTTGCAGGGCGCTATGGCTACACCTTC. It specifies CASSEVAGRYGYTF.

The rearrangement uses TRBV15 and TRBJ1-2; D is perhaps TRBD1 (5 bases). Germline CDR1 LNHNV, CDR2 YYDKDF (reference sequence). V lost 6 bases to trimming and J lost 2 bases, with 16 bases between them. The CDR3 contains 15 residues. The CDR3 here is CATSNMRGRNYGYTF. DNA for the CDR3: TGTGCCACCAGTAATATGAGGGGCCGGAACTATGGCTACACCTTC.

The V call is TRBV10-3, the J call TRBJ2-1; 9 bases align to TRBD2. Trimming removed 0 bases from V and 8 bases from J; junction bases left unmatched: 2. There are 14 residues in the CDR3. CDR1 is ENHRY, CDR2 SYGVKD, per germline. This CDR3 reads CAISESVAGDEQFF. The CDR3 DNA reads as TGTGCCATCAGTGAGTCCGTAGCGGGAGATGAGCAGTTCTTC.

This chain connects TRBV20-1 to TRBJ1-1; maybe TRBD1 (5 bases). V was trimmed by 1 base and J by 2 bases, leaving 14 bases between them. The germline CDR1 and CDR2 sequences are DFQATT and SNEGSKA (reference sequence). The CDR3 has 15 amino acids. The CDR3 is CSARGHRGGNTEAFF. The DNA of the CDR3 is TGCAGTGCTAGAGGTCACCGGGGGGGTAACACTGAAGCTTTCTTT.

The chain is built from TRBV10-2 and TRBJ1-2, with 7 bases aligning to TRBD1. CDR1 is WSHSY, CDR2 SAAADI, per germline. The CDR3 has 16 residues. With V trimmed by 3 bases and J by 8 bases, 15 bases remained unmatched. CDR3: CASSEGGGQPIYGYTF. The CDR3 nucleotides are TGCGCCAGCAGTGAAGGAGGGGGCCAGCCGATATACGGCTACACCTTC.

The chain links TRBV28 to TRBJ2-5; TRBD1 agrees at 7 bases. Germline CDR1 MDHEN, CDR2 SYDVKM. This CDR3 is 11 amino acids long. The ends lost 3 bases at V and 10 bases at J; junction bases unmatched: 2. The CDR3 DNA reads TGTGCCAGCAGTTTTTGGGACAGCCAGTACTTC. The encoded protein is CASSFWDSQYF.

V is TRBV15 and J is TRBJ1-2; D not resolved. V lost 4 bases, J lost 8 bases, and 20 bases lay in between. Germline assignment: CDR1 LNHNV and CDR2 YYDKDF (reference sequence). The CDR3 runs 15 residues. In nucleotides, the CDR3 is TGTGCCACCAGCAACAAAGACAAGGGCCTGAGCGGCTACACCTTC. This gives the protein CATSNKDKGLSGYTF.

This chain connects TRBV11-2 to TRBJ1-2; TRBD1 aligns across 9 bases. Per germline, CDR1 SGHAT and CDR2 FQNNGV. The CDR3 extends over 16 amino acids. V lost 0 bases to trimming and J lost 4 bases; unmatched junction nucleotides: 6. The CDR3, as DNA: TGTGCCAGCAGCTTAGATATGACAGGGGGTACCTATGGCTACACCTTC. Protein: CASSLDMTGGTYGYTF.

V gene TRBV7-2 combines with J gene TRBJ1-3, with D maybe TRBD1 (6 bases). V was trimmed by 5 bases and J by 3 bases, leaving 14 bases between them. The CDR3 totals 15 residues. Germline V gives CDR1 SGHTA, CDR2 FQGNSA. This chain's CDR3 is CASSPQGSGGNTIYF. As DNA, the CDR3 is TGTGCCAGCAGCCCACAGGGAAGTGGTGGAAACACCATATATTTT.

The chain recombines TRBV20-1 with TRBJ1-4; the D gene is possibly TRBD1 (5 bases). Trimming stripped 6 bases from V and 5 bases from J, with 7 bases between. Germline V CDR1 and CDR2: DFQATT, SNEGSKA (reference sequence). This CDR3 is built from 11 residues. CDR3: CSAGGNEKLFF. Here the CDR3 DNA reads TGCAGTGCCGGGGGGAATGAAAAACTGTTTTTT.

The rearrangement joins TRBV28 to TRBJ1-2, with 8 bases matching TRBD1. J lost 3 bases, V lost 5 bases, and 8 bases had no gene match. This CDR3 comprises 15 residues. The germline V gene encodes CDR1 MDHEN and CDR2 SYDVKM. This chain's CDR3 is CASSPQDRDHYGYTF. For the CDR3, the DNA is TGTGCCAGCAGTCCCCAGGACAGGGACCACTATGGCTACACCTTC.

This clonotype has a single count. The chain employs TRBV4-1 and TRBJ1-5, with 7 bases identical to TRBD1. The CDR3 is 15 amino acids. CDR1 MGHRA and CDR2 YSYEKL come from the germline V gene. After removal of 3 bases from V and 2 bases from J, the junction contained 4 bases not matched to a gene. The CDR3 nucleotides read TGCGCCAGCAGCCAGGTAGGGACAGGCAATCAGCCCCAGCATTTT. Translation gives CASSQVGTGNQPQHF.

V usage is TRBV20-1 and J usage is TRBJ1-5, with D tentatively TRBD1 (5 bases). Trimming took 5 bases from V and 7 from J, leaving 12 bases between them. Germline loops: CDR1 DFQATT, CDR2 SNEGSKA (reference sequence). The CDR3 has 12 amino acids. The CDR3 DNA follows: TGCAGTGCTGGGGGGGAGGTGCAGCCCCAGCATTTT. It codes for CSAGGEVQPQHF.

Only a few counts were recorded for this clonotype. V usage is TRBV27 and J usage is TRBJ1-5, with a possible D match to TRBD1 (5 bases). The CDR3 covers 13 residues. V was cut by 2 bases and J by 7 bases, with 9 bases left in between. Germline CDR1 reads MNHEY; CDR2 reads SMNVEV (reference sequence). DNA for the CDR3: TGTGCCAGCAGTTTACAGGGAGGGCAGCCCCAGCATTTT. Its protein is CASSLQGGQPQHF.

Only a few counts were recorded for this clonotype. The chain carries TRBV6-1 and TRBJ1-6; D may be TRBD1 (6 bases). Trimming took off 6 bases at V and 0 bases at J, with 18 bases between the two ends. The CDR3 covers 18 residues. In germline, CDR1 is MNHNS, CDR2 SASEGT. This chain's CDR3 is CASRPGTRQSSYNSPLHF. The CDR3 DNA reads TGTGCCAGCAGACCCGGGACACGACAGAGCTCCTATAATTCACCCCTCCACTTT.

V and J are TRBV28 and TRBJ1-5; D unresolved. CDR3 size: 14 residues. The V end lost 1 base, the J end lost 1 base, and 5 bases lay between the germline ends. The germline V gene has CDR1 MDHEN and CDR2 SYDVKM. CDR3 nucleotides: TGTGCCAGCAGTTTATATCCGAGCAATCAGCCCCAGCATTTT. This encodes CASSLYPSNQPQHF.

The genes are TRBV6-1 and TRBJ1-2, with TRBD1 matching over 7 bases. The junction had 13 bases not matched to a gene; V was cut back by 1 base and J by 8 bases. Germline assignment: CDR1 MNHNS and CDR2 SASEGT. The CDR3 has 16 amino acids. The CDR3 loop reads CASSEGRRGGAGGYTF. Written as DNA, the CDR3 is TGTGCCAGCAGTGAAGGAAGACGAGGGGGCGCGGGGGGCTACACCTTC.

J is TRBJ1-1 and V is TRBV4-1; tentative D call: TRBD1 (5 bases). Per the germline V gene, CDR1 is MGHRA and CDR2 is YSYEKL. Between the trimmed V and J ends, which lost 1 base and 1 base, there was a span of 16 bases. The CDR3 has 17 residues. CDR3 sequence reads: CASSQGGFGTANTEAFF. CDR3 in DNA: TGCGCCAGCAGCCAAGGTGGATTCGGGACGGCGAACACTGAAGCTTTCTTT.

This clonotype was detected once. J is TRBJ1-5 and V is TRBV6-5, with TRBD1 matching 8 bases. Trimming removed 0 bases from V and 6 bases from J; junction bases left unmatched: 13. The CDR3 runs 18 residues. Germline values: CDR1 MNHEY, CDR2 SVGAGI. CDR3 loop: CASSYSTGDYSFGQPQHF. The CDR3 DNA reads TGTGCCAGCAGTTACTCGACAGGGGACTATAGCTTTGGTCAGCCCCAGCATTTT.

CDR3 nucleotides: TGTGCCAGCAGCTTTGAGGACAGGGGGCTGGATGAGCAGTTCTTC. This gives the protein CASSFEDRGLDEQFF. The V call is TRBV5-4, the J call TRBJ2-1; 11 bases map to TRBD1. The V segment lost 2 bases and the J segment 8 bases; nucleotides outside the gene matches: 6. The CDR3 covers 15 residues. Germline assignment: CDR1 SGHNT and CDR2 YYREEE (reference sequence).

This sequence joins TRBV6-1 and TRBJ2-7, with 9 bases that match TRBD1. The CDR3 extends over 13 amino acids. CDR1 and CDR2 from the germline V gene are MNHNS and SASEGT. The J segment lost 6 bases and the V segment lost 6 bases, leaving 6 bases of the junction unmatched. CDR3 nucleotides: TGTGCCAGCAGACGACAGGGGGTTGGCGAGCAGTACTTC. Protein product: CASRRQGVGEQYF.

The genes are TRBV4-1 and TRBJ2-7; 7 positions agree with TRBD2. Germline V lookup: CDR1 MGHRA, CDR2 YSYEKL. Trimming cost V 1 base and J 5 bases; bases outside gene matches: 11. The CDR3 spans 16 residues. This chain's CDR3 is CASSQVGREFGNEQYF. In DNA form, the CDR3 reads TGCGCCAGCAGCCAAGTTGGGCGGGAGTTTGGAAACGAGCAGTACTTC.

The V gene is TRBV27, the J gene TRBJ1-1; TRBD1 matches at 9 bases. The CDR3 loop spans 17 amino acids. V shed 5 bases, J shed 4 bases, and the junction held 14 bases outside the gene matches. The germline V gene has CDR1 MNHEY and CDR2 SMNVEV (reference sequence). As DNA, the CDR3 is TGTGCCAGCAGTATCCTCGAAAACACAGGGGGCACCACTGAAGCTTTCTTT. Its protein is CASSILENTGGTTEAFF.

This clonotype turned up a few times. This chain uses TRBV10-1 with TRBJ2-3; 8 bases fit TRBD2. Losses at the gene ends were 3 bases for V and 6 bases for J; bases not matched to a gene: 5. There are 14 residues in the CDR3. Germline-derived CDR1 and CDR2 are WNHNN and SYGVQD (reference sequence). The CDR3 region is CASSDRGGWDTQYF. CDR3 DNA sequence: TGCGCCAGCAGTGACCGGGGGGGCTGGGATACGCAGTATTTT.

A single count supports this clonotype. V and J are TRBV19 and TRBJ1-2; 9 bases match TRBD1. The ends lost 5 bases at V and 4 bases at J; junction bases unmatched: 5. This CDR3 has 14 residues. CDR1 and CDR2 (germline): LNHDA, SQIVND (reference sequence). CDR3 sequence: CASSRTGVLYGYTF. CDR3 bases: TGTGCCAGTAGTCGGACAGGGGTGCTCTATGGCTACACCTTC.

This clonotype was found a few times. This CDR3 is CSVDPLTDTQYF. DNA of the CDR3: TGCAGCGTTGACCCGTTAACAGATACGCAGTATTTT. The rearrangement joins TRBV29-1 to TRBJ2-3; D gene ambiguous. Germline V lookup: CDR1 SQVTM, CDR2 ANQGSEA. V was clipped by 3 bases and J by 3 bases, with 7 bases between them. The CDR3 covers 12 residues.

The chain employs TRBV20-1 and TRBJ1-5, with D maybe TRBD1 (6 bases). V lost 5 bases and J 7 bases, leaving 15 bases between the germline ends. CDR1 and CDR2 (germline): DFQATT, SNEGSKA (reference sequence). This CDR3 has 13 amino acids. The CDR3 here is CSARNRDGQPQHF. The CDR3 DNA is TGCAGTGCTCGAAACAGGGACGGCCAGCCCCAGCATTTT.